A selection of T cell receptor beta chains follows, all from one sample in a study of cytomegalovirus exposure and HLA in healthy donors. Sequencing used immunoSEQ multiplex PCR; TCRdb keeps in-frame clones, though not all of them. The sample has 250,000 to 350,000 clones, about 75% seen once. The source material was PBMCs. Every receptor here comes from a female donor in good health and CMV-seronegative. The CDR3 runs from the conserved cysteine through the conserved F or W. The D gene is left open where the match is weak. Size is omitted from some rows. Given values are once, few, many or a class for expanded clones.

-	TRBV10-3	TRBD1	14	TRBJ1-6	TGTGCCATCAGGGGGACAGGGAATAATTCACCCCTCCACTTT	CAIRGTGNNSPLHF
-	TRBV18	-	16	TRBJ2-1	TGTGCCAGCTCACCATTGGCCGGGGGAGTAGCGAATGAGCAGTTCTTC	CASSPLAGGVANEQFF
few	TRBV7-9	TRBD1	14	TRBJ1-5	TGTGCCAGCAGTAAAGGACAGGGTTGGCAGCCCCAGCATTTT	CASSKGQGWQPQHF
-	TRBV10-2	-	13	TRBJ2-3	TGCGCCAGCAGTGAGCCGGGAGCAGATACGCAGTATTTT	CASSEPGADTQYF
-	TRBV7-3	TRBD2	18	TRBJ2-3	TGTGCCAGCAGCCACCTACTAGCGGGGGCAGCCCTCACAGGAGTGCAGTATTTT	CASSHLLAGAALTGVQYF
-	TRBV4-1	-	13	TRBJ2-5	TGCGCCAGCAGCCCCCAGGGGGGTGAGACCCAGTACTTC	CASSPQGGETQYF
-	TRBV28	-	17	TRBJ2-7	TGTGCCAGCAGTTTTCCCTCCGCCCGTAGGAGCTCCTACGAGCAGTACTTC	CASSFPSARRSSYEQYF
-	TRBV7-6	TRBD1	17	TRBJ1-3	TGTGCCAGCAGCTTAGTGACAGGGCCTCGCTCTGGAAACACCATATATTTT	CASSLVTGPRSGNTIYF
-	TRBV7-3	-	16	TRBJ2-2	TGTGCCAGCAGCACGCTCGGGACACAATACACCGGGGAGCTGTTTTTT	CASSTLGTQYTGELFF
-	TRBV7-9	TRBD1	15	TRBJ1-5	TGTGCCAGCAGCTTCGGGGGGACAGGTAATCAGCCCCAGCATTTT	CASSFGGTGNQPQHF
-	TRBV6-1	TRBD1	14	TRBJ2-1	TGTGCCAGCAAACACGGGACAGACTACAATGAGCAGTTCTTC	CASKHGTDYNEQFF
few	TRBV6-6	-	15	TRBJ2-3	TGTGCCAGCAGTTACTTAGCGGTTAGCACAGATACGCAGTATTTT	CASSYLAVSTDTQYF
few	TRBV19	-	15	TRBJ2-2	TGTGCCAGTAACCCCCCGGGACTTGACACCGGGGAGCTGTTTTTT	CASNPPGLDTGELFF
-	TRBV28	-	13	TRBJ2-7	TGTGCCAGCAGTTCTGGGCAGCCCTACGAGCAGTACTTC	CASSSGQPYEQYF
-	TRBV5-1	-	13	TRBJ1-4	TGCGCCAGCAGTAGGGGCGCTAATGAAAAACTGTTTTTT	CASSRGANEKLFF
-	TRBV28	TRBD2	16	TRBJ2-7	TGTGCCAGCAGCTGGGGGACTAAGGGTGTAACCTACGAGCAGTACTTC	CASSWGTKGVTYEQYF
-	TRBV19	-	15	TRBJ1-2	TGTGCCAGTAGTAATAATAACAGGATTTCGGGTGGCTACACCTTC	CASSNNNRISGGYTF
-	TRBV2	-	17	TRBJ1-2	TGTGCCAGCAGTGAAGGCCGCGGGGGGACTTGGGGCTATGGCTACACCTTC	CASSEGRGGTWGYGYTF
-	TRBV7-2	-	15	TRBJ2-7	TGTGCCAGCAGCTTAGGGTCGTTCGAGACCTACGAGCAGTACTTC	CASSLGSFETYEQYF
-	TRBV5-1	-	13	TRBJ1-5	TGCGCCAGCAGCTTATATAGCAATCAGCCCCAGCATTTT	CASSLYSNQPQHF
few	TRBV5-1	TRBD2	15	TRBJ2-7	TGCGCCAGCAGCTTCTCCGGGACTAGCAGCTACGAGCAGTACTTC	CASSFSGTSSYEQYF
-	TRBV15	-	15	TRBJ2-7	TGTGCCACCAGCAGAGATCTTGCGGGCGCCTACGAGCAGTACTTC	CATSRDLAGAYEQYF
-	TRBV5-4	TRBD1	15	TRBJ2-7	TGTGCCAGCAGCTTTAATACAGGGGGACCCTACGAGCAGTACTTC	CASSFNTGGPYEQYF
-	TRBV2	-	12	TRBJ1-2	TGTGCCAGCGGGCCATGGAAAGATGGCTACACCTTC	CASGPWKDGYTF
few	TRBV5-1	-	16	TRBJ2-3	TGCGCCAGCAGCTTGGATGAGGAGCTGTTTGGGGATACGCAGTATTTT	CASSLDEELFGDTQYF
few	TRBV4-2	TRBD2	15	TRBJ2-5	TGTGCCAGCAGCCAAGCGGGAGGAGGCCTTGAGACCCAGTACTTC	CASSQAGGGLETQYF
-	TRBV11-1	-	14	TRBJ1-1	TGTGCCAGCAGCCTTCTGGGAGGGAACACTGAAGCTTTCTTT	CASSLLGGNTEAFF
-	TRBV11-3	TRBD1	15	TRBJ2-5	TGTGCCAGCAGCATGAGGGACAGGGGCGTCCTGGAGCAGTACTTC	CASSMRDRGVLEQYF
few	TRBV27	-	14	TRBJ2-3	TGTGCCAGCAGTTTATTAAGCCTTACAGATACGCAGTATTTT	CASSLLSLTDTQYF
few	TRBV19	-	14	TRBJ2-2	TGTGCCAGTAGTATAGAGTCGGGGTCTGGGGAGCTGTTTTTT	CASSIESGSGELFF
few	TRBV2	TRBD2	18	TRBJ2-7	TGTGCCAGCACCCGAAGTAGGACTAGCGGGAGGGCCGGGGACGAGCAGTACTTC	CASTRSRTSGRAGDEQYF
-	TRBV27	-	14	TRBJ1-6	TGTGCCAGCACAAACAGGGAAAGGGGCTCACCCCTCCACTTT	CASTNRERGSPLHF
few	TRBV11-2	-	14	TRBJ1-1	TGTGCCAGCAGCTTGGGTGGACAGCACACTGAAGCTTTCTTT	CASSLGGQHTEAFF
-	TRBV28	-	12	TRBJ2-5	TGTGCCAGCAGTTTATGGGAGGGAACCCAGTACTTC	CASSLWEGTQYF
few	TRBV27	-	15	TRBJ2-7	TGTGCCAGCAGTTTACATGGATCAGGGGTCTACGAGCAGTACTTC	CASSLHGSGVYEQYF
few	TRBV12-5	TRBD1	14	TRBJ1-1	TGTGCTAGTGGCATCTCAGGGGGGAGCACTGAAGCTTTCTTT	CASGISGGSTEAFF
few	TRBV7-2	-	15	TRBJ1-4	TGTGCCAGCAGCGCCCGGACCCCCGGGAGGGAAAAACTGTTTTTT	CASSARTPGREKLFF
-	TRBV30	TRBD1	12	TRBJ2-3	TGTGCTTTTAACCAGGGGGCAGATACGCAGTATTTT	CAFNQGADTQYF
-	TRBV5-1	TRBD2	18	TRBJ2-1	TGCGCCAGCAGCCAGACTAGCGGGAGGCCTACAACCTACAATGAGCAGTTCTTC	CASSQTSGRPTTYNEQFF
-	TRBV10-3	-	12	TRBJ1-1	TGTGCCATCAAGAAGGGGGACACTGAAGCTTTCTTT	CAIKKGDTEAFF
-	TRBV5-4	TRBD2	15	TRBJ2-1	TGTGCCAGCAGCTTGGTAGCGGGAGTCACGAATGAGCAGTTCTTC	CASSLVAGVTNEQFF
-	TRBV14	-	15	TRBJ2-2	TGTGCCAGCAGCAAACCGGGAACGAACACCGGGGAGCTGTTTTTT	CASSKPGTNTGELFF
few	TRBV7-8	TRBD2	16	TRBJ2-5	TGTGCCAGCAGCTACCTAGCGGGAGTGGGGCAAGAGACCCAGTACTTC	CASSYLAGVGQETQYF
-	TRBV12-5	-	13	TRBJ2-3	TGTGCTAGTCTAGGACAGAGCACAGATACGCAGTATTTT	CASLGQSTDTQYF
-	TRBV11-2	-	14	TRBJ2-7	TGTGCCAGCAGCTTAGGAGCGGTGACCTACGAGCAGTACTTC	CASSLGAVTYEQYF